This T cell receptor beta chain came from a study of regulatory T cells in long-lasting Graves disease. As to time point: newly diagnosed GD, antithyroid drugs for less than 3 months. PBMC-derived RNA was used for the TCR library. CDR1 is MNHEY, CDR2 SVGAGI, per germline. The CDR3 extends over 18 amino acids. Trimming cost V 3 bases and J 6 bases; bases outside gene matches: 12. This clonotype was seen only a few times. Its antigen is unidentified. Combining iRepertoire HTBI primers with Arm-PCR of CDR3 regions, the authors built TCR beta libraries. In TCRdb, the multiplex PCR reads were re-called with MiXCR into one record per CDR3 protein. Of 350,000 to 450,000 distinct CDR3 sequences in the sample, roughly 12% were seen once. Study findings and constraints: The number of shared public clonotypes was higher in persistent patients (around 2,500) than new patients (approximately 1,000). Accuracy could have been hurt by small sample size.

The sample also formed part of further work on T cells in Graves' hyperthyroidism and ophthalmopathy. That study adds: Orbital computed tomography and thyroid ultrasound, together with serum TRAb and thyroxine and clinical symptoms, were used for diagnoses. Researchers found most expanded thyroid clonotypes above 0.001 in blood as well.

Source: peripheral blood mononuclear cells (PBMCs), taken at new diagnosis, from a patient treated with antithyroid drugs. This receptor was taken from a woman between 18 and 29 years old with Graves disease. The chain uses TRBV6-5 and TRBJ1-5; 12 bases map to TRBD1. Here the CDR3 reads CASSYSGGQGAFGQPQHF. The CDR3, as DNA: TGTGCCAGCAGTTATTCAGGGGGACAGGGGGCATTCGGTCAGCCCCAGCATTTT.